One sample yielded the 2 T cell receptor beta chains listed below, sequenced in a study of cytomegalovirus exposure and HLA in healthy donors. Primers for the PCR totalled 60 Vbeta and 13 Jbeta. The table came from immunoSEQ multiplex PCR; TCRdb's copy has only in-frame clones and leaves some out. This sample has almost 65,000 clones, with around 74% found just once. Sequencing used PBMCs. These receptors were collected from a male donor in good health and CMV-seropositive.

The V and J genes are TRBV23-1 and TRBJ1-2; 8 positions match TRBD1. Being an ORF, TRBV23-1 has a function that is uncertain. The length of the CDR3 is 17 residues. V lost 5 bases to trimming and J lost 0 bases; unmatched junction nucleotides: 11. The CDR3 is CASSRGAGGHANYGYTF. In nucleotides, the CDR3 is TGCGCCAGCAGTAGGGGGGCAGGGGGCCATGCTAACTATGGCTACACCTTC.

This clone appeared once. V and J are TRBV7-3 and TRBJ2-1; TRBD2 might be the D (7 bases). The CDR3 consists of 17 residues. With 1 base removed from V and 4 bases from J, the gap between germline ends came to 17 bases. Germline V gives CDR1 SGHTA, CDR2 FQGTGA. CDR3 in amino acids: CASSLRGVEGGYNEQFF. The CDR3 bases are TGTGCCAGCAGCTTAAGAGGGGTGGAGGGGGGGTACAATGAGCAGTTCTTC.